This entry lists 24 T cell receptor beta chains sequenced from one sample in a study of blood T cell repertoires in COVID-19. Assay used: immunoSEQ multiplex PCR; TCRdb lists only in-frame clones, some missing. Among some 140,000 clones listed, roughly 77% were seen once. Source material: peripheral blood. The receptor set was obtained from a woman aged 70-85 years with COVID-19, enrolled during active disease.

This chain joins TRBV5-1 and TRBJ2-7, with TRBD2 identical over 7 bases. This CDR3 contains 15 residues. The J segment lost 0 bases and the V segment lost 1 base, leaving 4 bases of the junction unmatched. CDR1 and CDR2 from the germline V gene are SGHRS and YFSETQ. The CDR3 spells CASSLFGGSSYEQYF. As DNA, the CDR3 is TGCGCCAGCAGCTTGTTCGGGGGGAGCTCCTACGAGCAGTACTTC.

The V call is TRBV6-2 or TRBV6-3, the J call TRBJ2-2; weak D call: TRBD2 (5 bases). Germline CDR1 reads MNHEY; CDR2 reads SVGEGT. V lost 4 bases, J lost 2 bases, and 11 bases lay in between. CDR3 size: 15 residues. The CDR3 DNA reads TGTGCCAGCAGTTGGAGGACGGTTAACACCGGGGAGCTGTTTTTT. Translation gives CASSWRTVNTGELFF.

V usage is TRBV7-2 and J usage is TRBJ1-1; no reliable D call. Germline values: CDR1 SGHTA, CDR2 FQGNSA. V lost 5 bases and J 4 bases, leaving 14 bases between the germline ends. The CDR3 consists of 14 residues. The CDR3 DNA is TGTGCCAGCAGCGCAACCCTCCGGGGCACTGAAGCTTTCTTT. This encodes CASSATLRGTEAFF.

In nucleotides, the CDR3 is TGTGCCAGCAGCAGAGGGAAGGGTGGCTACACCTTC. It encodes CASSRGKGGYTF. J is TRBJ1-2 and V is TRBV5-6; no clear D. From germline, CDR1 is SGHDT and CDR2 YYEEEE. The CDR3 length is 12 residues. The V end lost 4 bases, the J end lost 7 bases, and 11 bases lay between the germline ends.

The genes are TRBV7-2 and TRBJ1-2; weak D call: TRBD1 (5 bases). CDR1 is SGHTA and CDR2 is FQGNSA in the germline V gene. The V and J ends lost 2 bases and 6 bases respectively, with 16 bases between them. CDR3 size: 15 residues. The CDR3 DNA reads TGTGCCAGCAGCTTAAGGGGCCCCTCTCGGGATGGCTACACCTTC. Translation: CASSLRGPSRDGYTF.

The CDR3 sequence: CASSKNSHNTEAFF. CDR3 sequence (DNA): TGTGCCAGTAGTAAGAACAGCCACAACACTGAAGCTTTCTTT. The chain is built from TRBV19 and TRBJ1-1, with D unresolved. CDR1 is LNHDA, CDR2 SQIVND, per germline (reference sequence). The CDR3 extends over 14 amino acids. V lost 4 bases and J 2 bases, leaving 11 bases between the germline ends.

This clone was counted a few times. The chain employs TRBV2 and TRBJ2-2; 7 bases line up with TRBD1. CDR3 size: 14 residues. The V and J ends lost 6 bases and 1 base, in that order; junction bases with no gene match: 2. Per germline, CDR1 SNHLY and CDR2 FYNNEI. CDR3 protein: CASRGQQNTGELFF. The DNA of the CDR3 is TGTGCCAGCAGGGGACAGCAGAACACCGGGGAGCTGTTTTTT.

The chain has TRBV19 and TRBJ1-4, with TRBD1 as a possible D gene (6 bases). This CDR3 has 17 residues. The V end lost 3 bases, the J end lost 5 bases, and 19 bases lay between the germline ends. CDR1 is LNHDA, CDR2 SQIVND, per germline (reference sequence). CDR3 loop: CASSMDQTGKINEKLFF. The DNA for the CDR3 is TGTGCCAGTAGTATGGATCAAACAGGGAAGATAAATGAAAAACTGTTTTTT. Full variable domain (missing parts from reference TRBV19 and TRBJ1-4): DGGITQSPKYLFRKEGQNVTLSCEQNLNHDAMYWYRQDPGQGLRLIYYSQIVNDFQKGDIAEGYSVSREKKESFPLTVTSAQKNPTAFYLCASSMDQTGKINEKLFFGSGTQLSVL.

This sequence joins TRBV5-5 and TRBJ1-5, with 9 bases identical to TRBD1. CDR3 size: 15 residues. V was pared by 1 base and J by 5 bases, with 4 bases of the junction left unmatched. Germline CDR1 reads SGHKS; CDR2 reads YYEKEE (reference sequence). The CDR3 loop is CASSLSGQGYQPQHF. DNA of the CDR3: TGTGCCAGCAGCTTGAGTGGACAGGGGTATCAGCCCCAGCATTTT.

V gene TRBV6-1 combines with J gene TRBJ2-1; TRBD2 aligns across 8 bases. This CDR3 has 14 residues. Per the germline V gene, CDR1 is MNHNS and CDR2 is SASEGT. The V and J ends lost 1 base and 6 bases, in that order; junction bases with no gene match: 2. CDR3 sequence (DNA): TGTGCCAGCAGTGAAGGGGGACTAGTCAATGAGCAGTTCTTC. Protein sequence: CASSEGGLVNEQFF.

Comments on this clone: The junction does not match germline at one end; this may be a read error. The gene calls are TRBV2 and TRBJ1-1, with TRBD1 as a possible D gene (6 bases). Looked up from germline, CDR1 is SNHLY and CDR2 is FYNNEI. The CDR3 runs to 11 residues. CDR3 protein: CVSKGDTEAFF. For the CDR3, the DNA is TGTGTCAGCAAGGGGGACACTGAAGCTTTCTTT.

This clone appeared a single time. DNA of the CDR3: TGTGCCAGTAATGACAGGGTGGGCGATGGCTACACCTTC. Translating it yields CASNDRVGDGYTF. This chain connects TRBV19 to TRBJ1-2; 7 bases match TRBD1. Germline trimming cut 7 bases from V and 6 bases from J; bases unmatched to any gene: 8. CDR1 and CDR2 from the germline V gene are LNHDA and SQIVND (reference sequence). The CDR3 totals 13 residues.

The chain carries TRBV18 and TRBJ2-3, with no clear D. Germline V gene sequence: CDR1 KGHSH, CDR2 LQKENI. This CDR3 comprises 14 residues. Trimming took off 2 bases at V and 1 base at J, with 7 bases between the two ends. CDR3 coding DNA: TGTGCCAGCTCACCATGGTCGGGCACAGATACGCAGTATTTT. It codes for CASSPWSGTDTQYF.

The rearrangement links TRBV18 to TRBJ1-3; no clear D. This CDR3 has 16 residues. The V gene's germline CDR1 is KGHSH and CDR2 LQKENI. The V and J ends lost 3 bases and 0 bases respectively, with 12 bases between them. CDR3 residues: CASSPFSGDSGNTIYF. CDR3 in DNA: TGTGCCAGCTCACCGTTCTCGGGAGACTCTGGAAACACCATATATTTT. Combining the CDR3 with reference TRBV18 and TRBJ1-3 gives the whole variable domain NAGVMQNPRHLVRRRGQEARLRCSPMKGHSHVYWYRQLPEEGLKFMVYLQKENIIDESGMPKERFSAEFPKEGPSILRIQQVVRGDSAAYFCASSPFSGDSGNTIYFGEGSWLTVV.

V and J are TRBV19 and TRBJ2-6; 7 bases fit TRBD2. Looked up from germline, CDR1 is LNHDA and CDR2 is SQIVND (reference sequence). The CDR3 is 20 amino acids. Trimming removed 1 base from V and 2 bases from J; junction bases left unmatched: 14. CDR3 in amino acids: CASSIAGWGGPGTGANVLTF. DNA for the CDR3: TGTGCCAGTAGTATAGCAGGGTGGGGAGGGCCCGGAACTGGGGCCAACGTCCTGACTTTC. Variable domain in full (rest from reference TRBV19 and TRBJ2-6): DGGITQSPKYLFRKEGQNVTLSCEQNLNHDAMYWYRQDPGQGLRLIYYSQIVNDFQKGDIAEGYSVSREKKESFPLTVTSAQKNPTAFYLCASSIAGWGGPGTGANVLTFGAGSRLTVL.

The gene calls are TRBV28 and TRBJ1-4; D gene unclear. Trimming removed 7 bases from V and 8 bases from J, with 14 bases in between. Germline loops: CDR1 MDHEN, CDR2 SYDVKM. The CDR3 runs to 13 residues. The CDR3 nucleotides read TGTGCCAGCATCCTAGGTCGGGGAGAAAAACTGTTTTTT. Translating it yields CASILGRGEKLFF.

V and J are TRBV6-6 and TRBJ1-1, with D unresolved. V lost 5 bases to trimming and J lost 0 bases, with 7 bases between them. The CDR3 extends over 13 amino acids. The germline gives CDR1 MNHNY, CDR2 SVGAGI (reference sequence). The CDR3 nucleotides are TGTGCCAGCAGTACCAGCGTGAACACTGAAGCTTTCTTT. Its protein is CASSTSVNTEAFF.

This clone was picked up one time. This sequence joins TRBV5-4 and TRBJ1-1; 10 positions match TRBD1. The CDR3 runs 16 residues. Losses at the gene ends were 4 bases for V and 5 bases for J; bases not matched to a gene: 11. Per germline, CDR1 SGHNT and CDR2 YYREEE (reference sequence). For the CDR3, the DNA is TGTGCCAGCAGCCTAGCGGGACAGGGGAAGGGGACTGAAGCTTTCTTT. It specifies CASSLAGQGKGTEAFF.

The CDR3 loop is CASSPLPRGQETQYF. CDR3 in DNA: TGTGCCAGCTCACCCTTACCCAGGGGTCAAGAGACCCAGTACTTC. The chain employs TRBV18 and TRBJ2-5; D is possibly TRBD1 (6 bases). V dropped 3 bases and J dropped 2 bases, with 13 bases sitting between them. The CDR3 consists of 15 residues. Germline CDR1 KGHSH, CDR2 LQKENI.

This clone has more than one count but fewer than ten. This chain uses TRBV7-9 with TRBJ1-4; D not resolved. CDR1 is SEHNR and CDR2 is FQNEAQ in the germline V gene (reference sequence). This CDR3 comprises 12 residues. The V gene lost 5 bases and the J gene lost 8 bases, with 9 bases spanning the gap. The CDR3 reads CASSLNIEKLFF. Written as DNA, the CDR3 is TGTGCCAGCAGCCTAAATATCGAAAAACTGTTTTTT.

This clone was observed a handful of times. The chain recombines TRBV7-2 with TRBJ2-3; TRBD2 aligns across 8 bases. Germline CDR1 is SGHTA and CDR2 is FQGNSA. This CDR3 comprises 16 residues. With 1 base clipped from V and 2 bases from J, the junction kept 5 bases outside the gene matches. CDR3 coding DNA: TGTGCCAGCAGCTTAGGGCGAGCGGGGGCCACAGATACGCAGTATTTT. Protein product: CASSLGRAGATDTQYF.

V gene TRBV28 combines with J gene TRBJ2-1, with TRBD1 as a possible D gene (6 bases). Between the trimmed V and J ends, which lost 4 bases and 9 bases, there was a span of 19 bases. This CDR3 is 15 amino acids long. Germline CDR1 reads MDHEN; CDR2 reads SYDVKM. This chain's CDR3 is CASSSRMTGRSEQFF. CDR3 nucleotides: TGTGCCAGCAGTTCCCGAATGACAGGCCGAAGTGAGCAGTTCTTC.

The V call is TRBV4-1, the J call TRBJ2-7; perhaps TRBD2 as D (5 bases). The ends were cut back, 1 base at V and 7 bases at J, with 11 bases in the middle. Germline V lookup: CDR1 MGHRA, CDR2 YSYEKL. The CDR3 is made up of 13 amino acids. CDR3 sequence reads: CASSQGLRDEQYF. CDR3 DNA: TGCGCCAGCAGCCAAGGCTTGAGGGATGAGCAGTACTTC.

CDR3: CASSVGQGGQPQHF. The CDR3 DNA reads as TGTGCCAGCAGCGTGGGACAGGGTGGTCAGCCCCAGCATTTT. The chain joins TRBV7-9 to TRBJ1-5; 9 nucleotides match TRBD1. The CDR3 is 14 amino acids. Germline CDR1 SEHNR, CDR2 FQNEAQ (reference sequence). After removal of 5 bases from V and 6 bases from J, the junction contained 5 bases not matched to a gene.